This T cell receptor (beta chain) was documented in a study of blood T cell repertoires in COVID-19. About the research overall: There were acute and convalescent COVID-19 samples, and they came from the United States, Italy and Spain. The cDNA or gDNA used as material had been derived from T cells, B-cell-depleted T cells, or PBMCs.

As originally analysed: How many nucleated cells were present was estimated from reference gene primer amplification. The protocol was immunoSEQ multiplex PCR, while the TCRdb copy is restricted to in-frame clones and leaves out a portion. D and trimming were read from the DNA, whereas the V and J calls and clone size are those reported in that table. The sample holds 30,000 to 40,000 clones, over 75% seen once. Recruited during active infection, patients (from Seattle) were subsequently followed longitudinally. The TCR was taken from a man between 65 and 85 years old with COVID-19, enrolled during active disease. Material: peripheral blood.

CDR3 sequence reads: CASSRGAGWSYEQYF. Written as DNA, the CDR3 is TGTGCCAGCAGCCGCGGGGCAGGATGGTCCTACGAGCAGTACTTC. The V gene is TRBV14, the J gene TRBJ2-7, with D perhaps matching TRBD2 (6 bases). Germline CDR1 SGHDN, CDR2 FVKESK. Trimming cost V 4 bases and J 1 base, with 14 bases left between them. The CDR3 sequence is 15 residues long.